This T cell receptor (beta chain) was sequenced for a study of a mutant IDH1 vaccine in newly diagnosed glioma. On the study more broadly: Vaccination began 4-6 weeks post radiotherapy alone, or with temozolomide cycles.

Study results and caveats: No link was apparently found between pseudoprogression and changes in top peripheral T cell clonotypes. Patients mounted vaccine-induced immune responses in around 93% of cases.

In the case of this clone: Antigen: not known.

Trimming removed 0 bases at V and 1 base at J, with 13 bases between. Germline V lookup: CDR1 SGHNT, CDR2 YYREEE (reference sequence). The CDR3 totals 16 residues. The assay was immunoSEQ multiplex PCR, and TCRdb's table has in-frame clones only and misses some. This repertoire shows roughly 130,000 clones, over 75% found once; its top ten account for about 5.5%. This sample's time point: week 11, during vaccination. Each dose delivered 300 ug of mutant IDH1 20-mer peptide subcutaneously with imiquimod. New WHO grade 3 or 4 IDH1-mutant, ATRX-lost astrocytomas were present in all donors. The receptor's source is a middle-aged man with glioma. The material sequenced was PBMCs, taken from a glioma patient whose treatment included an IDH1 peptide vaccine. The chain combines TRBV5-4 with TRBJ2-5, with D tentatively TRBD2 (6 bases). CDR3 nucleotides: TGTGCCAGCAGCTTGGCAGGCCCGGGAGCCCAAGAGACCCAGTACTTC. Amino acid sequence: CASSLAGPGAQETQYF.